The following is a T cell receptor (beta chain) sequence with its context. With 8 bases clipped from V and 3 bases from J, the junction kept 11 bases outside the gene matches. There are 14 residues in the CDR3. From germline, CDR1 is GTSNPN and CDR2 SVGIG (reference sequence). The record originates from a study of shared clonotypes between healthy human individuals. The donor population consisted of healthy HIV-negative adults with no recent acute infections or vaccinations. Using immunoSEQ multiplex PCR, the repertoire was profiled, and TCRdb retains in-frame clones only, with some absent. Among about 1 million clones listed, under 80% were seen once.

The gene calls are TRBV30 and TRBJ2-7; 9 nucleotides agree with TRBD1. The receptor was derived from a man younger than 35 in good health. The sequenced material came from memory CD4+ T cells sorted from blood. Subset meaning: CD45RA-negative fraction. CDR3 residues: CAASGQGLYYEQYF. CDR3 coding DNA: TGTGCCGCCTCCGGACAGGGGCTTTACTACGAGCAGTACTTC.